This TCR beta chain originates from a study of T cell changes during pregnancy in multiple sclerosis. The assay was immunoSEQ multiplex PCR, and TCRdb's table has in-frame clones only and misses some. The profile covers around 28,000 clones, with 90% appearing a single time and around 4% taken by the ten largest. CDR1 and CDR2 (germline): LNHDA, SQIVND (reference sequence). CDR3 length equals 12 residues. The V end was cut by 6 bases, the J end by 6 bases, with 11 bases between. V and J are TRBV19 and TRBJ1-1, with TRBD1 as a possible D gene (5 bases). The sequencing used CD8+ T cells from peripheral blood mononuclear cells, collected in the second trimester of pregnancy. The TCR sequence derives from a female donor with multiple sclerosis, enrolled in a pregnancy study. CDR3 sequence reads: CASRYTGAEAFF. In DNA, the CDR3 is TGTGCCAGTAGGTATACAGGTGCTGAAGCTTTCTTT.